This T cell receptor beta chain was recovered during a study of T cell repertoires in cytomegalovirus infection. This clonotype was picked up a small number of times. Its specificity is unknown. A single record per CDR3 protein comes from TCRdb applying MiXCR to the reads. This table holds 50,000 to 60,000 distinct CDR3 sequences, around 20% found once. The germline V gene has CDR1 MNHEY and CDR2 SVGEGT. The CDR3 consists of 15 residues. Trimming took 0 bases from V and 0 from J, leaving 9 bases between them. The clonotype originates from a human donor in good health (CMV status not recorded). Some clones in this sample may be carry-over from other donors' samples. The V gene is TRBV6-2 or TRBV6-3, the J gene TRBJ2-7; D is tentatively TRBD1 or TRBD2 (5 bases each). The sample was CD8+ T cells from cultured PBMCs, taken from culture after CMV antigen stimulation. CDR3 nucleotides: TGTGCCAGCAGTTACTCATCCGGGACCTCCTACGAGCAGTACTTC. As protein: CASSYSSGTSYEQYF.